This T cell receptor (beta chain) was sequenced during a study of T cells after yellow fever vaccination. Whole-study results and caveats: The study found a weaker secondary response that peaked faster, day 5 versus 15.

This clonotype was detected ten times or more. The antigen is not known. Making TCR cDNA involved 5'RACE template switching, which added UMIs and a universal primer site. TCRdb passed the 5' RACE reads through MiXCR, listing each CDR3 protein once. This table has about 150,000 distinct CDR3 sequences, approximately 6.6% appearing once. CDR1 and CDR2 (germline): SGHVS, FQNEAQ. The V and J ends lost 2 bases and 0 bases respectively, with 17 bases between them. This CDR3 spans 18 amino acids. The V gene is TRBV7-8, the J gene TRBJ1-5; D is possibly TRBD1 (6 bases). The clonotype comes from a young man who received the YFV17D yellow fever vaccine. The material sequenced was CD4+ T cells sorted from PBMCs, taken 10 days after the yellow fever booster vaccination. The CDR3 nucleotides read TGTGCCAGCAGCTTATTAACAGGGAAAACTTATAGCAATCAGCCCCAGCATTTT. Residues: CASSLLTGKTYSNQPQHF.